This TCR beta chain was identified during a study of shared clonotypes between healthy human individuals. Study details: For every donor, three CD4 naive, three CD4 memory, two CD8 naive and one CD8 memory plates were used. General study results and limits: The low donor count limited represented genetic and exposure-history diversity. Despite large depth, sorted-subset datasets appeared incompletely sequenced.

The table came from immunoSEQ multiplex PCR; TCRdb's copy has only in-frame clones and leaves some out. The sample has roughly 2.2 million clones; roughly 93% are singletons. This CDR3 is built from 11 residues. Germline CDR1 reads MNHNY; CDR2 reads SVGAGI (reference sequence). V lost 10 bases, J lost 3 bases, and 9 bases lay in between. Healthy and HIV-negative, the adult donors had no recent acute infections or vaccinations. Concerning this clone itself: Its antigen is as yet unknown.

The TCR was taken from a man aged 18 to 30 in good health. Some clones in this sample may be carry-over from other donors' samples. Sequenced sample: naive CD4+ T cells from PBMCs. The subset: CD45RA+ positively selected. This chain links TRBV6-6 with TRBJ2-5, with a possible D match to TRBD2 (5 bases). CDR3 region: CATKAEETQYF. In DNA, the CDR3 is TGTGCCACCAAAGCGGAAGAGACCCAGTACTTC.